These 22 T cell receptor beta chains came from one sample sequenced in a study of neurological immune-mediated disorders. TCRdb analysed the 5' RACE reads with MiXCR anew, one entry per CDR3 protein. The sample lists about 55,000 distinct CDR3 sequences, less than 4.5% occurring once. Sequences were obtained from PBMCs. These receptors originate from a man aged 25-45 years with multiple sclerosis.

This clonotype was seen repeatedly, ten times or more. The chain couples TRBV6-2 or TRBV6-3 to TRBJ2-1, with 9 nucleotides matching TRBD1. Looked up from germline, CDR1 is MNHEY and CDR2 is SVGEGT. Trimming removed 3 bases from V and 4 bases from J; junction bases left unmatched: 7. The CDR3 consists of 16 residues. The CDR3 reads CASSYSGQGRYNEQFF. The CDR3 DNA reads TGTGCCAGCAGTTATTCCGGACAGGGGCGTTACAATGAGCAGTTCTTC.

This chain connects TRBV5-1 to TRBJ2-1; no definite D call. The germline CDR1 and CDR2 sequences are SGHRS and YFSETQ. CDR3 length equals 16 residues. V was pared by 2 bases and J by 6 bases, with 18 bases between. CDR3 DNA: TGCGCCAGCAGCTTCTTAAACTCCGCCCGTCTCAATGAGCAGTTCTTC. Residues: CASSFLNSARLNEQFF. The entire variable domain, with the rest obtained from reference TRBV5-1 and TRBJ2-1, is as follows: KAGVTQTPRYLIKTRGQQVTLSCSPISGHRSVSWYQQTPGQGLQFLFEYFSETQRNKGNFPGRFSGRQFSNSRSEMNVSTLELGDSALYLCASSFLNSARLNEQFFGPGTRLTVL.

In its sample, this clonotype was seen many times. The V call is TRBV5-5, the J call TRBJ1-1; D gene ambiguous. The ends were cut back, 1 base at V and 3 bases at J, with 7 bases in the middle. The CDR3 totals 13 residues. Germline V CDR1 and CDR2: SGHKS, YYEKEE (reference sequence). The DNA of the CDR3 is TGTGCCAGCAGCTTGTCTCCGGACACTGAAGCTTTCTTT. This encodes CASSLSPDTEAFF.

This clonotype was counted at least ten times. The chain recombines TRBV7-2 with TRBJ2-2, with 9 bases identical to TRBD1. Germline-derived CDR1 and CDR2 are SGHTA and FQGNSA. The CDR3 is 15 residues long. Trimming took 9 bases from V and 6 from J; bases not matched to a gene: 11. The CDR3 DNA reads TGTGCCAGTAAGGCGGGACAGGGCTTCCCCGGGGAGCTGTTTTTT. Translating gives CASKAGQGFPGELFF.

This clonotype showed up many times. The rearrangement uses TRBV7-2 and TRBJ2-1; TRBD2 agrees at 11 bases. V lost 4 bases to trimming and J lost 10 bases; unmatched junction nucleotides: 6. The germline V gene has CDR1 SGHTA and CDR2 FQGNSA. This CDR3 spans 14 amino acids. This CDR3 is CASSYSGRAREQFF. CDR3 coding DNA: TGTGCCAGCAGCTATAGCGGGAGGGCCAGGGAGCAGTTCTTC. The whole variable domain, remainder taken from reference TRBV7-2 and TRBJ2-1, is GAGVSQSPSNKVTEKGKDVELRCDPISGHTALYWYRQSLGQGLEFLIYFQGNSAPDKSGLPSDRFSAERTGGSVSTLTIQRTQQEDSAVYLCASSYSGRAREQFFGPGTRLTVL.

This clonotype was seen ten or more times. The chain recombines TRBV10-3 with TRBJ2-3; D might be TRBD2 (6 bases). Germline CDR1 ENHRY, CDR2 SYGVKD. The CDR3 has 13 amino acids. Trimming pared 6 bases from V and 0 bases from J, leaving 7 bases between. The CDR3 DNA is TGTGCCATCAGGGGACTCAGCACAGATACGCAGTATTTT. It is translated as CAIRGLSTDTQYF.

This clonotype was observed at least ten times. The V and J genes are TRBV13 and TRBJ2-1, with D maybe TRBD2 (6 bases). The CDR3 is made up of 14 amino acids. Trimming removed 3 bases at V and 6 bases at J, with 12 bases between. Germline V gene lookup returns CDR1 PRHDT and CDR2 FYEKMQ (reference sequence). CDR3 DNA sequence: TGTGCCAGCAGCTTCGAACTAGCCGGCAATGAGCAGTTCTTC. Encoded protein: CASSFELAGNEQFF.

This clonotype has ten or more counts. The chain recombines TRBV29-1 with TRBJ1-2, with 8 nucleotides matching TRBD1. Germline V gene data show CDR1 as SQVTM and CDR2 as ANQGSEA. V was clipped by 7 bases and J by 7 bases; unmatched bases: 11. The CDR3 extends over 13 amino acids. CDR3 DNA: TGCAGCGCCAGGACAGGGCAGGATGGTGGCTACACCTTC. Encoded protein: CSARTGQDGGYTF. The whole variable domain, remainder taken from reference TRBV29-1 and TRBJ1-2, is SAVISQKPSRDICQRGTSLTIQCQVDSQVTMMFWYRQQPGQSLTLIATANQGSEATYESGFVIDKFPISRPNLTFSTLTVSNMSPEDSSIYLCSARTGQDGGYTFGSGTRLTVV.

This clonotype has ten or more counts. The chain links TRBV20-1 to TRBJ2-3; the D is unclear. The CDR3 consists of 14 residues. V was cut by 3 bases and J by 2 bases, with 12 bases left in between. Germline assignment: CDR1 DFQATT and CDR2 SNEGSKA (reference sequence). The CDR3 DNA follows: TGCAGTGCTAGCGGCCTAACTGACACAGATACGCAGTATTTT. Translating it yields CSASGLTDTDTQYF.

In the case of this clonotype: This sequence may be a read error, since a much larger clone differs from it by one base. The CDR3 DNA sequence: TGCGCCAGCACCCGGACAGGGAATGACTACGAGCAGTACTTC. Encoded protein: CASTRTGNDYEQYF. The chain uses TRBV5-1 and TRBJ2-7, with TRBD1 identical over 8 bases. The CDR3 runs to 14 residues. Germline V gene lookup returns CDR1 SGHRS and CDR2 YFSETQ. V lost 6 bases, J lost 3 bases, and 8 bases stayed unmatched. Combining the CDR3 with reference TRBV5-1 and TRBJ2-7 gives the whole variable domain KAGVTQTPRYLIKTRGQQVTLSCSPISGHRSVSWYQQTPGQGLQFLFEYFSETQRNKGNFPGRFSGRQFSNSRSEMNVSTLELGDSALYLCASTRTGNDYEQYFGPGTRLTVT.

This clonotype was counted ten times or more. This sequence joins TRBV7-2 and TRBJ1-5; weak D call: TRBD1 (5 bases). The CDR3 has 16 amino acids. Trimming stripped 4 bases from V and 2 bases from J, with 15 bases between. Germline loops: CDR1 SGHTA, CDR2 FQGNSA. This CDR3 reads CASSSESGMGNQPQHF. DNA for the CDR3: TGTGCCAGCAGCTCCGAGTCAGGGATGGGCAATCAGCCCCAGCATTTT.

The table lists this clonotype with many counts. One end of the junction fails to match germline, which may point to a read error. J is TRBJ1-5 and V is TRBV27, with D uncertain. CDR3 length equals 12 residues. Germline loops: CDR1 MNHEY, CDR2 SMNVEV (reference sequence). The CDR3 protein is CATSAAGQPQHF. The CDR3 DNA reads TGTGCCACCAGTGCCGCGGGTCAGCCCCAGCATTTT.

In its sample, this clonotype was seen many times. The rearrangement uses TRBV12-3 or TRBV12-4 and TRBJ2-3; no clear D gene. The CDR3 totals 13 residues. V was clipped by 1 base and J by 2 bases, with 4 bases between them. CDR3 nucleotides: TGTGCCAGCAGTTTAGACTTCACAGATACGCAGTATTTT. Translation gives CASSLDFTDTQYF.

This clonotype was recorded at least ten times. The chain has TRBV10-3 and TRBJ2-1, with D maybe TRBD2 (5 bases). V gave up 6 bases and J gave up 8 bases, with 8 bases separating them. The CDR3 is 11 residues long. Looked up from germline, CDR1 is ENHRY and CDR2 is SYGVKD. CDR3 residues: CAISGLDEQFF. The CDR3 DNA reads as TGTGCCATCAGCGGACTTGATGAGCAGTTCTTC.

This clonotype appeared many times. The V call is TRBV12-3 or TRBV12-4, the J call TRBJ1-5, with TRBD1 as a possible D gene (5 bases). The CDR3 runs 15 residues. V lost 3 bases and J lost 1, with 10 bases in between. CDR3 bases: TGTGCCAGCAGTTTGGCGGGGGGGAGCAATCAGCCCCAGCATTTT. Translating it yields CASSLAGGSNQPQHF.

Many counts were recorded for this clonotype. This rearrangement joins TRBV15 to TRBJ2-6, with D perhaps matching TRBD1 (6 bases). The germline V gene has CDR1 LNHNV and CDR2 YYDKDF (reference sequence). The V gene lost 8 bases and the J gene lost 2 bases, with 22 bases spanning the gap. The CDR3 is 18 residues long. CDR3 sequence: CATARQALRIAGANVLTF. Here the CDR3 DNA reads TGTGCCACCGCCCGACAGGCCCTCCGAATAGCTGGGGCCAACGTCCTGACTTTC.

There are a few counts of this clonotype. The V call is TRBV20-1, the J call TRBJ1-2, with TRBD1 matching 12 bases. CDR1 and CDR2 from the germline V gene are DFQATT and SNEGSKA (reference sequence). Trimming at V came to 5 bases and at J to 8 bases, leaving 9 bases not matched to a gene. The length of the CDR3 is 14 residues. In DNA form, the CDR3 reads TGCAGTGCTCGGAACCGGGACAGGGGGCCAGGCTACACCTTC. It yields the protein CSARNRDRGPGYTF.

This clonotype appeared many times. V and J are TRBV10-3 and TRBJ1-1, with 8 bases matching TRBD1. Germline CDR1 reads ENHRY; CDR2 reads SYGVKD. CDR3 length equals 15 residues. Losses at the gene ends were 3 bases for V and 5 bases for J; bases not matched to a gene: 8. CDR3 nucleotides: TGTGCCATCAGTGATACAGGGGGATCGGAAACTGAAGCTTTCTTT. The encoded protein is CAISDTGGSETEAFF.

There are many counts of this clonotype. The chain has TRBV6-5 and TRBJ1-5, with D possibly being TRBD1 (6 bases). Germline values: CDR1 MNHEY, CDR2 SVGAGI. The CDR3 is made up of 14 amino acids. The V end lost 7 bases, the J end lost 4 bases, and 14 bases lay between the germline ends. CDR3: CASTQRGANQPQHF. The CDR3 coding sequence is TGTGCCAGCACCCAACGGGGGGCGAATCAGCCCCAGCATTTT.

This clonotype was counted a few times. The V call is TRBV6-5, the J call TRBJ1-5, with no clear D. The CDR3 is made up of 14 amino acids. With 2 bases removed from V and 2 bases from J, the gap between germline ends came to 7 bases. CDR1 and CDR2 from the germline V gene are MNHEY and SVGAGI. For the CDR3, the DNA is TGTGCCAGCAGTTACGCAAAGGGCAATCAGCCCCAGCATTTT. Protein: CASSYAKGNQPQHF.

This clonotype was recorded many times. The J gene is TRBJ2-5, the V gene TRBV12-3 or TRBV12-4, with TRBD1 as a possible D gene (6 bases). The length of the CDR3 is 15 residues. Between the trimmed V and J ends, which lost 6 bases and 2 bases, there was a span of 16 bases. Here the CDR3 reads CASSPDGQRQETQYF. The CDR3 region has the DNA TGTGCCAGCAGCCCCGACGGACAGCGTCAAGAGACCCAGTACTTC.

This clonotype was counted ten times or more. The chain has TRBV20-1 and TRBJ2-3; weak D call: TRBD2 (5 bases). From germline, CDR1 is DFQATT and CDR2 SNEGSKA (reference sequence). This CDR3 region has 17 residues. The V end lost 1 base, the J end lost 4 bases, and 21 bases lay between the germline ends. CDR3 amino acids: CSARASSRASWSDTQYF. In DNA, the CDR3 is TGCAGTGCTAGAGCTAGTTCGCGGGCCTCGTGGTCAGATACGCAGTATTTT.